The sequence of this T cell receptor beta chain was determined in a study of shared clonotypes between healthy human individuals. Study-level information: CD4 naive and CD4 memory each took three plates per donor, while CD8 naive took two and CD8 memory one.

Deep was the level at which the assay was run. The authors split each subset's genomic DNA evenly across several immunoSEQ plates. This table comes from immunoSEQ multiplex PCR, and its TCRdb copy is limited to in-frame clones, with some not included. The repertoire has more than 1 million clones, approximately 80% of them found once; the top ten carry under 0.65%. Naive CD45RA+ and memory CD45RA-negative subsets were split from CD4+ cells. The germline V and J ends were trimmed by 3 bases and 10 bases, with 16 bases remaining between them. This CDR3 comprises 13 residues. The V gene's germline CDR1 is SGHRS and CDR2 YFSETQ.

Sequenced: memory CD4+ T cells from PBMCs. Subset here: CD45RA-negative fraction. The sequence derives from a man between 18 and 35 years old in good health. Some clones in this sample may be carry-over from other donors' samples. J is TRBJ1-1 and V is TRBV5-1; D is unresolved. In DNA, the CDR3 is TGCGCCAGCAGCTCGGGCCTCTCAAACCCAGCTTTCTTT. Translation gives CASSSGLSNPAFF.